These 9 T cell receptor beta chains originate from one sample sequenced in a study of blood T cell repertoires in COVID-19. Sequencing was performed with immunoSEQ multiplex PCR; in TCRdb, only in-frame clones are kept and a portion is missing. The table has about 100,000 clones, roughly 88% seen once; the top ten hold roughly 4.7%. Sample: peripheral blood. The receptor source for this set is a human donor in a cohort sampled during active COVID-19.

The chain links TRBV13 to TRBJ1-1; 8 bases map to TRBD1. V gave up 5 bases and J gave up 4 bases; unmatched junction bases: 6. This CDR3 is 14 amino acids long. Germline V gene sequence: CDR1 PRHDT, CDR2 FYEKMQ (reference sequence). CDR3: CASSARDRGTEAFF. DNA of the CDR3: TGTGCCAGCAGCGCCCGAGACAGGGGCACTGAAGCTTTCTTT. Filled out from reference TRBV13 and TRBJ1-1, the complete variable domain reads AAGVIQSPRHLIKEKRETATLKCYPIPRHDTVYWYQQGPGQDPQFLISFYEKMQSDKGSIPDRFSAQQFSDYHSELNMSSLELGDSALYFCASSARDRGTEAFFGQGTRLTVV.

V usage is TRBV19 and J usage is TRBJ2-2; the D is unclear. The germline gives CDR1 LNHDA, CDR2 SQIVND (reference sequence). The CDR3 loop spans 15 amino acids. Trimming removed 9 bases from V and 3 bases from J, with 17 bases in between. CDR3 in DNA: TGTGCCAGCGAGAACTCAGGTACCCACACCGGGGAGCTGTTTTTT. Protein product: CASENSGTHTGELFF. Using reference TRBV19 and TRBJ2-2 for the parts outside the CDR3, the full variable domain is DGGITQSPKYLFRKEGQNVTLSCEQNLNHDAMYWYRQDPGQGLRLIYYSQIVNDFQKGDIAEGYSVSREKKESFPLTVTSAQKNPTAFYLCASENSGTHTGELFFGEGSRLTVL.

V and J are TRBV5-6 and TRBJ2-2; 7 nucleotides align to TRBD2. The V and J ends lost 3 bases and 0 bases, in that order; junction bases with no gene match: 5. CDR3 size: 16 residues. The germline CDR1 and CDR2 sequences are SGHDT and YYEEEE. The CDR3 coding sequence is TGTGCCAGCAGCTCCCCGGCGGGGGCGAACACCGGGGAGCTGTTTTTT. Amino acids: CASSSPAGANTGELFF. Full variable domain (rest looked up from reference TRBV5-6 and TRBJ2-2): DAGVTQSPTHLIKTRGQQVTLRCSPKSGHDTVSWYQQALGQGPQFIFQYYEEEERQRGNFPDRFSGHQFPNYSSELNVNALLLGDSALYLCASSSPAGANTGELFFGEGSRLTVL.

This chain joins TRBV25-1 and TRBJ2-3; TRBD2 matches 9 bases. This CDR3 has 16 residues. CDR1 and CDR2 (germline): MGHDK, SYGVNS. The ends lost 3 bases at V and 4 bases at J; junction bases unmatched: 8. The DNA of the CDR3 is TGTGCCAGCAGTGATAGCGGGAGAGGGTATGCAGATACGCAGTATTTT. Its protein is CASSDSGRGYADTQYF.

This clone has a count of ten or more. The chain has TRBV14 and TRBJ1-6, with D possibly TRBD1 on 6 matching bases. Between the trimmed V and J ends, which lost 2 bases and 12 bases, there was a span of 20 bases. The CDR3 sequence is 16 residues long. Germline V gives CDR1 SGHDN, CDR2 FVKESK. In nucleotides, the CDR3 is TGTGCCAGCAGCCAAAGTGGCACAGGGCGAGCCGAACCCCTCCACTTT. As protein: CASSQSGTGRAEPLHF.

V is TRBV28 and J is TRBJ2-7; 7 nucleotides align to TRBD2. This CDR3 is built from 17 residues. Unmatched junction bases numbered 13, after V lost 3 bases and J lost 2 bases. Germline CDR1 MDHEN, CDR2 SYDVKM. The chain's CDR3 is CASSLWQAGSAAYEQYF. In DNA form, the CDR3 reads TGTGCCAGCAGTTTGTGGCAAGCGGGATCAGCTGCCTACGAGCAGTACTTC.

The V gene is TRBV29-1, the J gene TRBJ1-2; TRBD1 is a possible D gene (5 bases). The V and J ends lost 6 bases and 3 bases respectively, with 17 bases between them. The CDR3 is 14 residues long. From germline, CDR1 is SQVTM and CDR2 ANQGSEA. The CDR3 coding sequence is TGCAGCGTCGACCGGCAGGGTGGGGACTATGGCTACACCTTC. It is translated as CSVDRQGGDYGYTF.

V gene TRBV25-1 combines with J gene TRBJ2-3, with 7 nucleotides matching TRBD2. The CDR3 is made up of 14 amino acids. With V trimmed by 6 bases and J by 0 bases, 3 bases remained unmatched. CDR1 and CDR2 (germline): MGHDK, SYGVNS. The CDR3 loop reads CASRIAGSTDTQYF. The CDR3 coding sequence is TGTGCCAGCAGAATAGCGGGTAGCACAGATACGCAGTATTTT.

The genes are TRBV10-3 and TRBJ1-4, with 11 bases lining up with TRBD1. V trimming: 5 bases; J trimming: 5 bases; junction bases outside the gene matches: 4. Germline V lookup: CDR1 ENHRY, CDR2 SYGVKD. This CDR3 is built from 15 residues. This CDR3 is CAISPGTGGNEKLFF. DNA of the CDR3: TGTGCCATCAGTCCCGGGACAGGGGGGAATGAAAAACTGTTTTTT.